The rows below give T cell receptor beta chains drawn from one sample of a study of cytomegalovirus exposure and HLA in healthy donors. Clones were read by immunoSEQ multiplex PCR, and TCRdb kept only the in-frame ones, dropping some. The data show under 130,000 clones, with 50% to 65% seen just once and around 4% held by the top ten. The source material was PBMCs. The receptor source for this set is a man younger than 45 in good health and CMV-seropositive. CDR3s leave out the opening cysteine and the closing phenylalanine or tryptophan.

J,V,CDR3
TRBJ2-1,TRBV10-3,AISGEGEQF
TRBJ2-7,TRBV5-1,ASSILRNTYEQY
TRBJ1-5,TRBV5-5,ASSPGTGAFSGNQPQH
TRBJ2-3,TRBV7-7,ASSLGAGDTQY
TRBJ2-3,TRBV6-5,ASSSRQGLSTDTQY
TRBJ2-4,TRBV6-5,ASSTGQGRNIQY
TRBJ2-1,TRBV20-1,SAGEWEQF
TRBJ1-1,TRBV9,ASNHGGLNTEAF
TRBJ2-3,TRBV9,ASSSGTSGIFTGTQY
TRBJ2-3,TRBV18,ASSPGAFTDTQY
TRBJ2-1,TRBV10-3,AISESAIGGGRHEQF
TRBJ1-2,TRBV19,ASSEGQSIYGYT
TRBJ2-1,TRBV4-1,ASSQGLAGSYNEQF
TRBJ2-2,TRBV4-2,ASSQATGLAGDTGELF
TRBJ1-3,TRBV29-1,SVFTYGGLGNTIY
TRBJ1-1,TRBV10-3,AISEGQGATEAF
TRBJ2-1,TRBV10-2,ASSETSRGWYNEQF
TRBJ1-2,TRBV5-5,ASSHGTVSGYT